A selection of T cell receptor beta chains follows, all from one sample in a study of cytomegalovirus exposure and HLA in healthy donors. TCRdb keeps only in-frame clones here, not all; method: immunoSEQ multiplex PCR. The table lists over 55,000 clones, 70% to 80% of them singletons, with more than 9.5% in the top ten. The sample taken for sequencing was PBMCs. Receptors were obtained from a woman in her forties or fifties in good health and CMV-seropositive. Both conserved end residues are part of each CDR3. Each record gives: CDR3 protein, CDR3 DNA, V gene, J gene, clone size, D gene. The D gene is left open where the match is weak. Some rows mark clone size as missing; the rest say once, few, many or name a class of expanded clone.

CASSLAWGMDTGELFF,TGCGCCAGCAGCTTGGCCTGGGGCATGGACACCGGGGAGCTGTTTTTT,TRBV5-1,TRBJ2-2,-,-
CASSPLNRAPPDTQYF,TGTGCCAGCAGCCCCTTGAACAGGGCCCCCCCAGATACGCAGTATTTT,TRBV28,TRBJ2-3,-,-
CASSLGSGGVGNEQFF,TGCGCCAGCAGCTTGGGGTCGGGGGGCGTAGGGAATGAGCAGTTCTTC,TRBV5-1,TRBJ2-1,-,-
CASTGSSYEQYF,TGTGCCAGCACAGGCAGCTCCTACGAGCAGTACTTC,TRBV2,TRBJ2-7,-,-
CASRASGRAYEQYF,TGTGCCAGTAGGGCTAGCGGGAGGGCTTACGAGCAGTACTTC,TRBV19,TRBJ2-7,-,TRBD2
CASVLGTGNTEAFF,TGTGCCAGTGTCTTGGGGACAGGGAACACTGAAGCTTTCTTT,TRBV19,TRBJ1-1,-,TRBD1
CASSPNPGQRNTEAFF,TGTGCCAGCAGTCCGAATCCGGGACAGCGGAACACTGAAGCTTTCTTT,TRBV28,TRBJ1-1,few,TRBD1
CASSPQGFGSYEQYF,TGTGCCAGCAGTCCGCAGGGGTTCGGCTCCTACGAGCAGTACTTC,TRBV6-6,TRBJ2-7,-,-
CSVSSGLETQYF,TGCAGCGTTTCTTCGGGACTAGAGACCCAGTACTTC,TRBV29-1,TRBJ2-5,-,-
CASSPVYVLAGSDTQYF,TGTGCCAGCAGCCCAGTTTATGTACTAGCGGGATCGGATACGCAGTATTTT,TRBV28,TRBJ2-3,-,TRBD2
CASSSHVGQTRGNTIYF,TGTGCCAGCAGCTCGCACGTGGGGCAGACAAGGGGAAACACCATATATTTT,TRBV9,TRBJ1-3,-,-
CASSQDRASNSPLHF,TGCGCCAGCAGCCAAGACAGGGCCTCAAATTCACCCCTCCACTTT,TRBV4-3,TRBJ1-6,few,-
CASSYDTGSGNTIYF,TGTGCCAGCAGTTACGATACAGGCTCTGGAAATACCATATATTTT,TRBV6-5,TRBJ1-3,-,-
CASRPQGHGYGYTF,TGTGCCAGCAGACCCCAGGGTCACGGCTATGGCTACACCTTC,TRBV28,TRBJ1-2,once,-
CASSPREVGGDEQYF,TGTGCCAGCAGCCCCCGCGAAGTCGGCGGGGACGAGCAGTACTTC,TRBV9,TRBJ2-7,-,-